This T cell receptor (beta chain) was recorded in a study of T cell responses to AZD1222 COVID-19 vaccine. Sequencing used immunoSEQ multiplex PCR; TCRdb keeps in-frame clones, though not all of them. Here the sample spans approximately 100,000 clones, 86% being singletons. The V and J ends lost 10 bases and 3 bases respectively, with 14 bases between them. Germline V CDR1 and CDR2: MNHEY, SVGAGI. The CDR3 covers 13 residues. Remarks on this clone: Its antigen is still unknown.

Study-level findings and limits: Increased Spike-specific TCR breadth and depth were observed after two AZD1222 doses. Vaccine-related CD4 TCRs covered spike, predominating at 160-218 and 743-854. The donor cohort was predominantly white British with a female majority, and clonal diversity may have been underestimated.

The TCR comes from an adult who received the MenACWY meningococcal vaccine as a control. V and J are TRBV6-5 and TRBJ2-3; D is possibly TRBD1 (6 bases). Sequencing used peripheral blood, obtained 28 days after the second dose of the MenACWY control vaccine. CDR3 protein: CANRDTPTDTQYF. CDR3 DNA: TGTGCCAACCGGGACACCCCGACAGATACGCAGTATTTT.